This TCR beta chain was recorded in a study of T cell responses to AZD1222 COVID-19 vaccine. Repertoires were generated with immunoSEQ multiplex PCR, while TCRdb's copy carries only in-frame clones and drops some. The repertoire holds approximately 120,000 clones, with more than 80% as singletons. This receptor was taken from an adult in good health. The specimen comprised peripheral blood, sampled on day 0 of AZD1222 vaccination.

DNA of the CDR3: TGTGCCAGCCTTTCGACGGGGGGCTGGATGGAGGTTGAGCAGTTCTTC. Protein sequence: CASLSTGGWMEVEQFF. The chain carries TRBV25-1 and TRBJ2-1, with TRBD2 as a possible D gene (7 bases). Trimming shortened V by 8 bases and J by 9 bases, and 26 bases separated the two germline ends. The CDR3 has 16 residues. Germline V gene data show CDR1 as MGHDK and CDR2 as SYGVNS.